This TCR beta chain derives from a study of persistence of HIV-infected CD4 T cells. About the research overall: Donors were ART-treated; their CMV- and Gag-responding CD4+ T cells were isolated.

Whole-study results and caveats: Antigen-responding cells were enriched for degenerate expanded CDR3beta sequences.

Cells were stimulated with CMV-infected fibroblast lysates at 8 to 10 ug/mL. Memory cells lacking CD40L and CD69 with high CD45RO were sorted. Donors had CD4+ T cell counts above 400 cells/uL and were CMV-seropositive. A roughly 17-hour stimulation of CD8-depleted PBMCs used anti-CD28/CD49d costimulation, CD40-blocking antibody and enfuvirtide. Of note for this clone: Its antigen is still unknown.

The immunoSEQ assay was version 4, run in survey mode. The repertoire was sequenced with immunoSEQ multiplex PCR; TCRdb's copy has only in-frame clones and lacks some. Of 37,000 or so clones listed, roughly 80% are singletons. This TCR was recovered from an adult man with HIV who was CMV-seropositive. The sequencing used CD4+ T cells sorted from PBMCs after roughly 18-hour stimulation, collected from a patient who received antiretroviral therapy.

CDR3 nucleotide sequence: TGTGCCAGCAGCGCTTCAGGGGCGTATGGAGGCGAGCAGTACTTC. Translation: CASSASGAYGGEQYF. The chain links TRBV5-4 to TRBJ2-7, with D perhaps TRBD1 (6 bases). Germline V gives CDR1 SGHNT, CDR2 YYREEE (reference sequence). V lost 4 bases and J lost 6, with 20 bases in between. CDR3 length: 15 amino acids. Full variable domain (missing parts from reference TRBV5-4 and TRBJ2-7): ETGVTQSPTHLIKTRGQQVTLRCSSQSGHNTVSWYQQALGQGPQFIFQYYREEENGRGNFPPRFSGLQFPNYSSELNVNALELDDSALYLCASSASGAYGGEQYFGPGTRLTVT.